The rows below give T cell receptor beta chains drawn from one sample of a study of cytomegalovirus exposure and HLA in healthy donors. The table came from immunoSEQ multiplex PCR; TCRdb's copy has only in-frame clones and leaves some out. The data show under 200,000 clones, about three quarters seen once. Sequenced material: PBMCs. All receptors derive from a man aged 50-59 years in good health and CMV-seropositive. Each CDR3 is given with its conserved first and last residue. A D gene is named only where the DNA matches it firmly. Expanded clones get a size class; other rows say once, few or many, or leave the size out.

d_call j_call v_call clone_size cdr3_aa cdr3_nt
. TRBJ2-3 TRBV7-6 once CASSFSAVSTDTQYF TGTGCCAGCAGCTTTTCGGCGGTTAGCACAGATACGCAGTATTTT
. TRBJ2-5 TRBV4-1 . CASSQERGRVGETQYF TGCGCCAGCAGCCAAGAGAGAGGCAGGGTGGGAGAGACCCAGTACTTC
TRBD1 TRBJ1-2 TRBV5-1 . CASSPASLQGAWYGYTF TGCGCCAGCAGCCCTGCCTCCTTACAGGGGGCTTGGTATGGCTACACCTTC
TRBD1 TRBJ2-5 TRBV28 . CAGSTLRDRGQETQYF TGTGCCGGGTCTACACTCCGGGACAGGGGGCAGGAGACCCAGTACTTC
. TRBJ2-1 TRBV5-1 once CASSLFRPAQSSYNEQFF TGCGCCAGCAGCTTGTTTCGTCCAGCGCAAAGCTCCTACAATGAGCAGTTCTTC
. TRBJ2-1 TRBV2 . CASSEAYSIISSYNEQFF TGTGCCAGCAGTGAAGCGTACTCTATTATTAGCTCCTACAATGAGCAGTTCTTC
TRBD1 TRBJ1-5 TRBV6-6 . CASTPDRVGQPQHF TGTGCCAGCACCCCAGACAGGGTCGGTCAGCCCCAGCATTTT
. TRBJ1-2 TRBV28 . CASSLSKWGVSSYGYTF TGTGCCAGCAGTTTGTCAAAATGGGGGGTTAGTAGCTATGGCTACACCTTC
. TRBJ1-1 TRBV18 . CASSRGSGKNTEAFF TGTGCCAGCTCACGAGGTTCGGGGAAGAACACTGAAGCTTTCTTT
. TRBJ1-1 TRBV6-1 . CASSRQLDTEAFF TGTGCCAGCAGCCGACAGCTAGACACTGAAGCTTTCTTT
. TRBJ1-6 TRBV19 . CASSKEGNSPLHF TGTGCCAGTAGTAAGGAGGGGAATTCACCCCTCCACTTT
. TRBJ1-2 TRBV7-9 . CASSSRQGNYGYTF TGTGCCAGCAGCTCGCGTCAGGGGAACTATGGCTACACCTTC
TRBD2 TRBJ2-5 TRBV9 . CASSPRRLAGQETQYF TGTGCCAGCAGCCCCCGCCGACTAGCGGGGCAAGAGACCCAGTACTTC
. TRBJ2-7 TRBV13 . CASRHNQAGQYEQYF TGTGCCAGCAGGCACAACCAGGCAGGGCAGTACGAGCAGTACTTC
. TRBJ2-7 TRBV18 once CASSSSSGNEQYF TGTGCCAGCTCATCCTCCTCGGGGAACGAGCAGTACTTC
. TRBJ1-2 TRBV28 . CASSTGYYGYTF TGTGCCAGCAGTACAGGCTACTATGGCTACACCTTC
TRBD1 TRBJ1-1 TRBV19 . CASSRQTGLTEAFF TGTGCCAGTAGTCGCCAGACAGGGTTGACTGAAGCTTTCTTT
. TRBJ2-7 TRBV28 . CASSPPGELHSYEQYF TGTGCCAGCAGCCCCCCGGGGGAACTACACTCCTACGAGCAGTACTTC
. TRBJ2-5 TRBV14 . CASSLLDRVQETQYF TGTGCCAGCAGCCTCCTGGACAGAGTACAAGAGACCCAGTACTTC
TRBD1 TRBJ1-1 TRBV18 . CASSKQGGVAEAFF TGTGCCAGCTCAAAACAGGGGGGGGTGGCTGAAGCTTTCTTT
. TRBJ1-2 TRBV5-8 . CASSLAGFNYGYTF TGTGCCAGCAGCTTGGCAGGGTTCAACTATGGCTACACCTTC
. TRBJ1-5 TRBV6-6 . CAAQGWSNQPQHF TGTGCCGCCCAGGGGTGGAGCAATCAGCCCCAGCATTTT
TRBD1 TRBJ2-2 TRBV4-3 . CASSQETGIRTGELFF TGCGCCAGCAGCCAAGAGACAGGGATTCGCACCGGGGAGCTGTTTTTT
TRBD1 TRBJ2-5 TRBV29-1 . CSVERRDRGTETQYF TGCAGCGTTGAAAGGCGGGACAGGGGTACGGAGACCCAGTACTTC
TRBD2 TRBJ2-7 TRBV9 . CASSDPSSGVDYEQYF TGTGCCAGCAGCGACCCTTCTAGCGGGGTCGACTACGAGCAGTACTTC
TRBD1 TRBJ1-6 TRBV27 . CASSLETGINSPLHF TGTGCCAGCAGTTTAGAGACAGGGATTAATTCACCCCTCCACTTT
TRBD1 TRBJ1-6 TRBV7-8 . CASSPTGTVNSPLHF TGTGCCAGCAGCCCAACCGGGACAGTAAATTCACCCCTCCACTTT
. TRBJ1-1 TRBV29-1 few CSVVDRQVKAFF TGCAGCGTTGTAGACAGGCAGGTTAAAGCTTTCTTT
TRBD2 TRBJ2-5 TRBV11-2 . CASSLGGGEGETQYF TGTGCCAGCAGCTTAGGTGGGGGGGAAGGAGAGACCCAGTACTTC
. TRBJ2-5 TRBV27 once CASTPQGRETQYF TGTGCCAGCACCCCTCAGGGTCGAGAGACCCAGTACTTC
. TRBJ1-1 TRBV7-6 . CASSLGVRARNTEAFF TGTGCCAGCAGCTTAGGTGTCAGGGCCAGAAACACTGAAGCTTTCTTT
. TRBJ1-1 TRBV2 . CASSETADMNTEAFF TGTGCCAGCAGTGAGACCGCGGACATGAACACTGAAGCTTTCTTT
TRBD1 TRBJ2-7 TRBV7-2 . CASSAWTGGEQYF TGTGCCAGCAGCGCGTGGACAGGGGGTGAGCAGTACTTC
. TRBJ2-5 TRBV2 . CASSDEPDGTQYF TGTGCCAGCAGTGACGAGCCCGATGGGACCCAGTACTTC
TRBD1 TRBJ1-1 TRBV7-8 . CASSARDRYGTEAFF TGTGCCAGCAGCGCCCGGGACAGATACGGCACTGAAGCTTTCTTT
. TRBJ1-6 TRBV5-5 . CASSLQTGNNSPLHF TGTGCCAGCAGCTTACAGACGGGGAATAATTCACCCCTCCACTTT
. TRBJ1-2 TRBV6-1 few CASAPGGYGYTF TGTGCCAGCGCGCCCGGGGGATATGGCTACACCTTC
. TRBJ1-2 TRBV5-4 once CASSLVQGGGYTF TGTGCCAGCAGCTTGGTGCAGGGCGGTGGCTACACCTTC
. TRBJ1-2 TRBV6-5 . CASSLGGASYGYTF TGTGCCAGCAGCTTGGGGGGGGCTAGCTATGGCTACACCTTC
. TRBJ1-5 TRBV27 . CASSLSGGQVGQPQHF TGTGCCAGCAGTTTATCAGGTGGCCAGGTAGGTCAGCCCCAGCATTTT
TRBD2 TRBJ2-1 TRBV2 few CASMVVLAGREQFF TGTGCCAGCATGGTAGTACTAGCGGGGCGGGAGCAGTTCTTC
TRBD2 TRBJ2-5 TRBV9 . CASILAGGANVWETQYF TGTGCCAGCATCCTAGCGGGGGGGGCTAACGTATGGGAGACCCAGTACTTC
. TRBJ1-4 TRBV27 . CASSFAITNEKLFF TGTGCCAGCAGTTTTGCTATAACTAATGAAAAACTGTTTTTT
. TRBJ1-1 TRBV6-1 . CASSELLGLDGVAFF TGTGCCAGCAGTGAACTCCTCGGTTTGGACGGGGTGGCTTTCTTT
. TRBJ1-4 TRBV4-2 . CASSRNSATNEKLFF TGTGCCAGCAGCCGAAACAGTGCAACTAATGAAAAACTGTTTTTT
TRBD1 TRBJ2-1 TRBV5-6 . CASSDRVEDEQFF TGTGCCAGCAGTGACAGGGTGGAGGATGAGCAGTTCTTC
TRBD1 TRBJ1-6 TRBV19 once CASSKGTGGNSPLHF TGTGCCAGTAGTAAAGGGACAGGGGGGAATTCACCCCTCCACTTT
TRBD1 TRBJ1-2 TRBV5-1 . CASSLGGQGIYGYTF TGCGCCAGCAGCTTGGGCGGACAGGGGATCTATGGCTACACCTTC
. TRBJ2-7 TRBV9 . CASSVAGIGAGYEQYF TGTGCCAGCAGCGTAGCTGGGATAGGGGCCGGCTACGAGCAGTACTTC
. TRBJ2-5 TRBV11-2 . CASSSLWGQGEVETQYF TGTGCCAGCAGCTCCCTCTGGGGGCAGGGGGAGGTGGAGACCCAGTACTTC
TRBD1 TRBJ1-2 TRBV6-1 . CASSFGTDNGYTF TGTGCCAGCAGTTTCGGGACAGACAACGGCTACACCTTC
TRBD1 TRBJ1-6 TRBV28 . CASSFSGQGAAARSLHF TGTGCCAGCAGTTTCTCGGGACAGGGGGCCGCCGCGCGGTCCCTCCACTTT
. TRBJ2-7 TRBV27 . CASRGPGTGTYEQYF TGTGCCAGCAGGGGGCCCGGGACTGGCACCTACGAGCAGTACTTC
TRBD1 TRBJ1-1 TRBV4-3 . CASSQGQGRNTEAFF TGCGCCAGCAGCCAAGGACAGGGAAGGAACACTGAAGCTTTCTTT
. TRBJ2-7 TRBV20-1 . CSASSGEEQYF TGCAGTGCTAGCTCAGGGGAGGAGCAGTACTTC
. TRBJ1-6 TRBV30 . CAWSVGQHNSPLHF TGTGCCTGGAGTGTCGGACAGCATAATTCACCCCTCCACTTT
TRBD1 TRBJ1-5 TRBV2 . CASCRSPGQGNQPQHF TGTGCCAGCTGTAGGTCTCCGGGACAGGGGAATCAGCCCCAGCATTTT
. TRBJ1-2 TRBV30 . CAWSWGDYGYTF TGTGCCTGGAGTTGGGGGGACTATGGCTACACCTTC
TRBD2 TRBJ2-1 TRBV9 . CASSAEGAGVGEQFF TGTGCCAGCAGCGCTGAGGGAGCGGGGGTTGGTGAGCAGTTCTTC